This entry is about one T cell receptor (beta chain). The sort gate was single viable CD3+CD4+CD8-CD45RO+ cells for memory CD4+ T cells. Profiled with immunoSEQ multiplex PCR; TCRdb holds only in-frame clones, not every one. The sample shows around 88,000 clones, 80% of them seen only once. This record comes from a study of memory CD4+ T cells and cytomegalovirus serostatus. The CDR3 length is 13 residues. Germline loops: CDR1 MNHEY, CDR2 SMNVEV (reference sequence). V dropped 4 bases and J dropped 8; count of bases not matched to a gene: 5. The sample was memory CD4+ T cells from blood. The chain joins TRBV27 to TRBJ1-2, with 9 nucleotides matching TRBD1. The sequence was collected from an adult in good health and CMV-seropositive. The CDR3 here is CASSSRDRVGYTF. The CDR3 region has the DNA TGTGCCAGCAGTTCCCGGGACAGGGTAGGCTACACCTTC.